These 14 T cell receptor beta chains share one sample of origin, sequenced in a study of blood T cell repertoires in COVID-19 (dated by TCRdb to about 2020). Library preparation used the immunoSEQ multiplex PCR assay. Entries here come from immuneACCESS through TCRdb and include only in-frame sequences with V and J called. Some clones fail to appear in such tables; in the studies checked, an unresolved V gene covers under half of the shortfall, and the cause of the remainder is unknown. Present in this sample are about 160,000 clones, about 86% of which were seen just once. The biggest ten clones account for around 7% of the sample. The sample was PBMCs or T cells enriched from blood (not recorded which). These receptors were obtained from a man aged 45-65 years who had recovered from COVID-19.

The DNA of the CDR3 is TGTGCCAGCAGCGATACAGGGGATCCTAATGAAAAACTGTTTTTT. The encoded protein is CASSDTGDPNEKLFF. This chain uses TRBV2 with TRBJ1-4; 7 bases are shared with TRBD1. After removal of 6 bases from V and 3 bases from J, the junction contained 7 bases not matched to a gene. CDR3 length equals 15 residues. Germline CDR1 reads SNHLY; CDR2 reads FYNNEI.

This chain connects TRBV5-1 to TRBJ1-4; 9 nucleotides line up with TRBD1. V shed 2 bases, J shed 8 bases, and the junction held 7 bases outside the gene matches. The length of the CDR3 is 15 residues. Germline CDR1 reads SGHRS; CDR2 reads YFSETQ. DNA for the CDR3: TGCGCCAGCAGCTTAGGACAGGGGAGGAAGGAAAAACTGTTTTTT. Translation: CASSLGQGRKEKLFF.

The chain carries TRBV5-1 and TRBJ2-7, with D possibly TRBD2 on 6 matching bases. The ends were cut back, 0 bases at V and 2 bases at J, with 15 bases in the middle. The CDR3 is 16 amino acids. Per germline, CDR1 SGHRS and CDR2 YFSETQ. The CDR3 region is CASSLAGLSFTYEQYF. CDR3 in DNA: TGCGCCAGCAGCTTGGCCGGACTATCCTTCACCTACGAGCAGTACTTC.

V is TRBV3-1 (or the pseudogene TRBV3-2) and J is TRBJ2-7; weak D call: TRBD1 (5 bases). The CDR3 runs to 13 residues. The V end was cut by 1 base, the J end by 3 bases, with 7 bases between. From germline, CDR1 is LGHDT and CDR2 YNNKEL (reference sequence). DNA of the CDR3: TGTGCCAGCAGCCAAGGGCAGGGCTACGAGCAGTACTTC. It specifies CASSQGQGYEQYF.

This chain connects TRBV3-1 (or the pseudogene TRBV3-2) to TRBJ1-6, with TRBD1 identical over 9 bases. Unmatched junction bases numbered 12, after V lost 2 bases and J lost 10 bases. Germline CDR1 LGHDT, CDR2 YNNKEL (reference sequence). The CDR3 is 17 residues long. The chain's CDR3 is CASSQPGQGRIGSPLHF. CDR3 DNA sequence: TGTGCCAGCAGCCAACCGGGACAGGGAAGGATAGGATCACCCCTCCACTTT.

The chain uses TRBV5-1 and TRBJ1-2; 7 nucleotides agree with TRBD1. After removal of 2 bases from V and 4 bases from J, the junction contained 5 bases not matched to a gene. Per the germline V gene, CDR1 is SGHRS and CDR2 is YFSETQ. The CDR3 sequence is 14 residues long. For the CDR3, the DNA is TGCGCCAGCAGCTTCGACAGGGTTATCTATGGCTACACCTTC. Translated: CASSFDRVIYGYTF. The full variable domain, rest sourced from reference TRBV5-1 and TRBJ1-2, is KAGVTQTPRYLIKTRGQQVTLSCSPISGHRSVSWYQQTPGQGLQFLFEYFSETQRNKGNFPGRFSGRQFSNSRSEMNVSTLELGDSALYLCASSFDRVIYGYTFGSGTRLTVV.

The count of this clone is one. This rearrangement joins TRBV6-4 to TRBJ2-3; D is undetermined. Looked up from germline, CDR1 is MRHNA and CDR2 is SNTAGT. With 6 bases removed from V and 0 bases from J, the gap between germline ends came to 10 bases. This CDR3 region has 14 residues. DNA of the CDR3: TGTGCCAGCAGGGAGTCCCATAGCACAGATACGCAGTATTTT. It translates to CASRESHSTDTQYF.

This clone was observed once. This sequence joins TRBV5-5 and TRBJ2-7, with D possibly being TRBD2 (5 bases). The CDR3 is 12 residues long. Germline CDR1 is SGHKS and CDR2 is YYEKEE (reference sequence). V was trimmed by 4 bases and J by 4 bases, leaving 9 bases between them. In nucleotides, the CDR3 is TGTGCCAGCAGCCCGACGGGGTACGAGCAGTACTTC. Its protein product is CASSPTGYEQYF.

The rearrangement joins TRBV5-4 to TRBJ2-7; 10 bases map to TRBD1. V gave up 4 bases and J gave up 1 base; unmatched junction bases: 5. CDR1 and CDR2 from the germline V gene are SGHNT and YYREEE (reference sequence). This CDR3 contains 15 residues. The CDR3: CASSPGTGVSYEQYF. CDR3 DNA sequence: TGTGCCAGCAGCCCCGGGACAGGGGTTTCCTACGAGCAGTACTTC.

CDR3: CASSSGQASSYNEQFF. The CDR3 nucleotides read TGTGCCAGCTCATCCGGACAGGCCAGCTCCTACAATGAGCAGTTCTTC. V and J are TRBV18 and TRBJ2-1; the match to TRBD1 covers 7 bases. V lost 5 bases, J lost 0 bases, and 7 bases stayed unmatched. Germline V gene lookup returns CDR1 KGHSH and CDR2 LQKENI. This CDR3 has 16 amino acids.

V gene TRBV30 combines with J gene TRBJ1-3; perhaps TRBD1 as D (5 bases). The ends were cut back, 6 bases at V and 0 bases at J, with 6 bases in the middle. The CDR3 totals 12 residues. Germline CDR1 GTSNPN, CDR2 SVGIG (reference sequence). The CDR3 loop is CACGHSGNTIYF. The CDR3, as DNA: TGTGCCTGTGGACACTCTGGAAACACCATATATTTT.

The chain recombines TRBV10-3 with TRBJ1-5; D is unclear. V was pared by 5 bases and J by 2 bases, with 10 bases between. CDR3 length: 14 amino acids. Germline CDR1 reads ENHRY; CDR2 reads SYGVKD. Here the CDR3 reads CAISRGGGNQPQHF. For the CDR3, the DNA is TGTGCCATCAGTAGAGGTGGTGGCAATCAGCCCCAGCATTTT.

V is TRBV3-1 (or the pseudogene TRBV3-2) and J is TRBJ1-1, with D possibly matching TRBD1 (6 bases). V was cut by 1 base and J by 10 bases, with 7 bases left in between. The CDR3 consists of 11 residues. From germline, CDR1 is LGHDT and CDR2 YNNKEL (reference sequence). This CDR3 is CASSQGGGAFF. The CDR3 DNA reads as TGTGCCAGCAGCCAAGGAGGGGGAGCTTTCTTT.

The J gene is TRBJ2-2, the V gene TRBV7-9, with D unresolved. The CDR3 sequence is 12 residues long. Germline V CDR1 and CDR2: SEHNR, FQNEAQ (reference sequence). The V end was cut by 3 bases, the J end by 4 bases, with 3 bases between. The CDR3 nucleotides read TGTGCCAGCAGCTTTAGCACCGGGGAGCTGTTTTTT. Its protein is CASSFSTGELFF.